The clone carrying this T cell receptor beta chain was counted between two and nine times. Its antigen is unknown. Other DNA sequences within the sample encode an identical CDR3. Naive CD4+ cells were CD45RA-selected; the remaining cells were memory. The data were taken from a study of shared clonotypes between healthy human individuals. Germline CDR1 SGHRS, CDR2 YFSETQ. The CDR3 sequence is 15 residues long. The junction had 1 base not matched to a gene; V was cut back by 1 base and J by 2 bases. Each PCR replicate from the sorted subsets contained 200 to 250 ng DNA, which is 25,000 to 30,000 T cell genomes. Some clones are missing from TCRdb's copy, which holds only in-frame ones; the method was immunoSEQ multiplex PCR. The table shows 2.3 million or so clones, with 85% to 95% occurring only once. Study results and limitations: The small donor group covered limited genetic and exposure diversity. Naive subsets typically showed greater estimated richness than memory subsets.

Sequenced material: naive CD4+ T cells from PBMCs. Subset here: CD45RA+ positively selected. This chain links TRBV5-1 with TRBJ2-1, with 9 bases fitting TRBD2. The origin of this receptor is a man aged 18 to 35 in good health. Some clones in this sample may be carry-over from other donors' samples. DNA for the CDR3: TGCGCCAGCAGCTTGTCTAGCGGGACCTACAATGAGCAGTTCTTC. Its translation is CASSLSSGTYNEQFF. Variable domain in full (rest from reference TRBV5-1 and TRBJ2-1): KAGVTQTPRYLIKTRGQQVTLSCSPISGHRSVSWYQQTPGQGLQFLFEYFSETQRNKGNFPGRFSGRQFSNSRSEMNVSTLELGDSALYLCASSLSSGTYNEQFFGPGTRLTVL.